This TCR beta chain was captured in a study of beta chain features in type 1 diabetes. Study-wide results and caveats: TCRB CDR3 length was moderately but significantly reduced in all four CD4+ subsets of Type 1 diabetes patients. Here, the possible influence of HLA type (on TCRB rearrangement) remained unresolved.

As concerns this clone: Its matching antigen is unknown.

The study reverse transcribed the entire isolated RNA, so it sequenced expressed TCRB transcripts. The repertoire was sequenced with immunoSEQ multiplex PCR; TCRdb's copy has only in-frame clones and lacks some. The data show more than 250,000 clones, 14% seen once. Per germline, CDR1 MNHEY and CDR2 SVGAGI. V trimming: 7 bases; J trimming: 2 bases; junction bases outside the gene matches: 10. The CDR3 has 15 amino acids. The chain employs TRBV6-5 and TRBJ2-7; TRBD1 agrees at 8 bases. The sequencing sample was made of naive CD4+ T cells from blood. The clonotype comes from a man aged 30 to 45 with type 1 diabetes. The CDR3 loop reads CASTPQGAGAYEQYF. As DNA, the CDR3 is TGTGCCAGCACCCCCCAGGGGGCAGGGGCCTACGAGCAGTACTTC.